The 24 T cell receptor beta chains below come from one sample, sequenced in a study of OX40 agonist ivuxolimab in advanced cancers. Sequenced by immunoSEQ multiplex PCR; TCRdb stores in-frame clones only, minus some. Of about 54,000 clones listed, roughly nine tenths are singletons. The material was CD4+ or CD8+ T cells sorted from blood, obtained in a trial of the OX40 agonist ivuxolimab. These receptors all come from an adult with an advanced solid tumor such as melanoma, head and neck, liver or kidney cancer.

The rearrangement links TRBV7-8 to TRBJ2-7; TRBD1 is a possible D gene (5 bases). Trimming took 3 bases from V and 3 from J, leaving 18 bases between them. The CDR3 loop spans 16 amino acids. Germline V gives CDR1 SGHVS, CDR2 FQNEAQ. The CDR3 spells CASSFGYGRGGYEQYF. The CDR3 DNA is TGTGCCAGCAGCTTCGGGTACGGAAGGGGTGGCTACGAGCAGTACTTC.

V gene TRBV28 combines with J gene TRBJ2-3; unclear D gene. V dropped 5 bases and J dropped 8 bases, with 14 bases sitting between them. The CDR3 is 13 residues long. CDR1 MDHEN and CDR2 SYDVKM come from the germline V gene. The CDR3: CASSNRIPGTQYF. The CDR3 region has the DNA TGTGCCAGCAGTAATCGGATCCCCGGTACGCAGTATTTT. The full variable domain, rest sourced from reference TRBV28 and TRBJ2-3, is DVKVTQSSRYLVKRTGEKVFLECVQDMDHENMFWYRQDPGLGLRLIYFSYDVKMKEKGDIPEGYSVSREKKERFSLILESASTNQTSMYLCASSNRIPGTQYFGPGTRLTVL.

CDR3: CASSSSALGYNEQFF. The DNA of the CDR3 is TGTGCCAGCAGCTCGTCGGCCCTGGGGTACAATGAGCAGTTCTTC. The gene calls are TRBV5-4 and TRBJ2-1; no clear D. Trimming cost V 3 bases and J 4 bases, with 14 bases left between them. This CDR3 spans 15 amino acids. Germline values: CDR1 SGHNT, CDR2 YYREEE (reference sequence).

This chain links TRBV7-2 with TRBJ2-3; 7 bases match TRBD2. The germline V gene has CDR1 SGHTA and CDR2 FQGNSA. This CDR3 spans 13 amino acids. With 4 bases clipped from V and 4 bases from J, the junction kept 2 bases outside the gene matches. This CDR3 reads CASSYRGADTQYF. For the CDR3, the DNA is TGTGCCAGCAGCTATCGGGGGGCAGATACGCAGTATTTT. The variable domain in full, completed from reference TRBV7-2 and TRBJ2-3, reads GAGVSQSPSNKVTEKGKDVELRCDPISGHTALYWYRQSLGQGLEFLIYFQGNSAPDKSGLPSDRFSAERTGGSVSTLTIQRTQQEDSAVYLCASSYRGADTQYFGPGTRLTVL.

The rearrangement joins TRBV7-2 to TRBJ1-2; 7 bases agree with TRBD1. The CDR3 totals 16 residues. The V gene end was trimmed by 5 bases and the J gene end by 2 bases; junction bases not matched to a gene: 11. The germline V gene encodes CDR1 SGHTA and CDR2 FQGNSA. The CDR3 region has the DNA TGTGCCAGCAGCCCAACGACAGGGAGGCGGAACTATGGCTACACCTTC. Amino acids: CASSPTTGRRNYGYTF. Full variable domain (outside the CDR3, taken from reference TRBV7-2 and TRBJ1-2): GAGVSQSPSNKVTEKGKDVELRCDPISGHTALYWYRQSLGQGLEFLIYFQGNSAPDKSGLPSDRFSAERTGGSVSTLTIQRTQQEDSAVYLCASSPTTGRRNYGYTFGSGTRLTVV.

The CDR3 spells CASSLGVQGTNEKLFF. CDR3 sequence (DNA): TGCGCCAGCAGCCTAGGAGTCCAGGGAACTAATGAAAAACTGTTTTTT. This chain uses TRBV5-1 with TRBJ1-4; D perhaps matches TRBD1 (5 bases). The CDR3 has 16 residues. CDR1 SGHRS and CDR2 YFSETQ come from the germline V gene. Trimming took 4 bases from V and 1 from J, leaving 14 bases between them.

This chain uses TRBV7-2 with TRBJ2-3, with D unclear. Trimming shortened V by 7 bases and J by 1 base, and 12 bases separated the two germline ends. CDR1 SGHTA and CDR2 FQGNSA come from the germline V gene. The CDR3 length is 14 residues. CDR3 loop: CASIKAYRTDTQYF. For the CDR3, the DNA is TGTGCCAGCATCAAAGCGTACCGCACAGATACGCAGTATTTT.

V and J are TRBV5-1 and TRBJ2-7; TRBD2 matches 10 bases. The trim removed 2 bases at V and 1 base at J, leaving 3 bases unmatched. CDR1 is SGHRS and CDR2 is YFSETQ in the germline V gene. The CDR3 length is 15 residues. The CDR3 DNA reads as TGCGCCAGCAGCTTACTAGCGGGGATATCCTACGAGCAGTACTTC. Its translation is CASSLLAGISYEQYF.

This rearrangement joins TRBV19 to TRBJ1-2, with D perhaps TRBD1 (5 bases). V shed 3 bases and J shed 9 bases, with 8 bases lying between them. The germline gives CDR1 LNHDA, CDR2 SQIVND (reference sequence). The CDR3 contains 11 residues. CDR3 bases: TGTGCCAGTAGTATCGGGGGTAGCTACACCTTC. Encoded protein: CASSIGGSYTF.

V usage is TRBV27 and J usage is TRBJ2-5; the D is unclear. The V end lost 3 bases, the J end lost 1 base, and 12 bases lay between the germline ends. The CDR3 has 15 amino acids. Germline V CDR1 and CDR2: MNHEY, SMNVEV (reference sequence). The CDR3 here is CASSFQSPPQETQYF. CDR3 in DNA: TGTGCCAGCAGTTTTCAGTCCCCCCCCCAAGAGACCCAGTACTTC.

This chain uses TRBV7-3 with TRBJ2-1, with D perhaps matching TRBD2 (5 bases). The CDR3 runs 16 residues. V was clipped by 4 bases and J by 4 bases, with 17 bases between them. Germline lookup yields CDR1 SGHTA and CDR2 FQGTGA. CDR3: CASSSTAGIGYNEQFF. The CDR3 coding sequence is TGTGCCAGCAGCTCCACCGCCGGGATTGGGTACAATGAGCAGTTCTTC.

This rearrangement joins TRBV19 to TRBJ2-2; D might be TRBD1 (6 bases). Trimming took off 4 bases at V and 1 base at J, with 10 bases between the two ends. CDR3 length: 15 amino acids. Germline-derived CDR1 and CDR2 are LNHDA and SQIVND (reference sequence). CDR3 sequence reads: CASSNRALNTGELFF. In DNA form, the CDR3 reads TGTGCCAGTAGTAACAGGGCTCTGAACACCGGGGAGCTGTTTTTT. Supplemented by reference TRBV19 and TRBJ2-2, the full variable domain reads DGGITQSPKYLFRKEGQNVTLSCEQNLNHDAMYWYRQDPGQGLRLIYYSQIVNDFQKGDIAEGYSVSREKKESFPLTVTSAQKNPTAFYLCASSNRALNTGELFFGEGSRLTVL.

The J gene is TRBJ1-2, the V gene TRBV2, with TRBD1 matching over 8 bases. Germline CDR1 and CDR2: SNHLY and FYNNEI. After removal of 4 bases from V and 4 bases from J, the junction contained 2 bases not matched to a gene. The CDR3 runs to 13 residues. In nucleotides, the CDR3 is TGTGCCAGCAGTGGGGACAGGACCTATGGCTACACCTTC. Amino acids: CASSGDRTYGYTF.

The rearrangement joins TRBV14 to TRBJ2-5, with D tentatively TRBD1 or TRBD2 (6 bases each). CDR1 is SGHDN and CDR2 is FVKESK in the germline V gene. The CDR3 consists of 14 residues. The V gene lost 1 base and the J gene lost 4 bases, with 10 bases spanning the gap. This chain's CDR3 is CASSQGGAPETQYF. Written as DNA, the CDR3 is TGTGCCAGCAGCCAAGGGGGGGCCCCAGAGACCCAGTACTTC.

The chain couples TRBV19 to TRBJ2-1, with TRBD2 identical over 8 bases. J gave up 4 bases and V 3 bases, and 5 bases lay outside the gene matches. Germline V CDR1 and CDR2: LNHDA, SQIVND (reference sequence). The CDR3 runs to 15 residues. The CDR3 loop reads CASSIGGAGYNEQFF. The DNA for the CDR3 is TGTGCCAGTAGTATCGGGGGGGCTGGATACAATGAGCAGTTCTTC.

The J gene is TRBJ2-7, the V gene TRBV19; the D is unclear. The CDR3 consists of 14 residues. V shed 7 bases and J shed 0 bases, with 13 bases lying between them. In germline, CDR1 is LNHDA, CDR2 SQIVND (reference sequence). This CDR3 reads CASKANPSSYEQYF. The CDR3 DNA reads as TGTGCCAGTAAGGCGAACCCTTCCTCCTACGAGCAGTACTTC.

This rearrangement joins TRBV6-4 to TRBJ1-6; D remains unclear. The CDR3 consists of 13 residues. V was trimmed by 10 bases and J by 14 bases, leaving 21 bases between them. The germline V gene has CDR1 MRHNA and CDR2 SNTAGT. The CDR3 region is CATPGGGEPSLHF. The CDR3 region has the DNA TGTGCCACCCCTGGAGGCGGCGAACCTTCCCTCCACTTT.

The rearrangement joins TRBV5-1 to TRBJ1-1; D remains unclear. The germline CDR1 and CDR2 sequences are SGHRS and YFSETQ. The CDR3 runs 14 residues. Trimming stripped 0 bases from V and 0 bases from J, with 6 bases between. CDR3 region: CASSLDILNTEAFF. CDR3 bases: TGCGCCAGCAGCTTGGACATTTTGAACACTGAAGCTTTCTTT.

The CDR3 region is CASSSGPMNTEAFF. The CDR3 DNA reads as TGCGCCAGCAGCTCAGGACCGATGAACACTGAAGCTTTCTTT. The chain is built from TRBV5-1 and TRBJ1-1; D not resolved. CDR3 length: 14 amino acids. V was cut by 3 bases and J by 0 bases, with 9 bases left in between. From germline, CDR1 is SGHRS and CDR2 YFSETQ.

The rearrangement links TRBV10-2 to TRBJ2-3; no clear D. Deletions cut 3 bases from V and 0 bases from J, with 16 bases between. Germline CDR1 reads WSHSY; CDR2 reads SAAADI. CDR3 length: 17 amino acids. The CDR3 DNA reads as TGCGCCAGCAGTGACCTATTAGGATGGGCTAGCACAGATACGCAGTATTTT. Translating it yields CASSDLLGWASTDTQYF.

The chain couples TRBV5-1 to TRBJ2-5, with 7 positions matching TRBD2. CDR1 and CDR2 (germline): SGHRS, YFSETQ. This CDR3 comprises 14 residues. V lost 0 bases, J lost 4 bases, and 3 bases stayed unmatched. In DNA, the CDR3 is TGCGCCAGCAGCTTGGAAGCGGGATCAGAGACCCAGTACTTC. Its translation is CASSLEAGSETQYF.

The chain has TRBV4-1 and TRBJ2-7; 9 bases line up with TRBD2. V lost 4 bases and J lost 5; bases outside the gene matches: 12. The CDR3 runs to 16 residues. Germline values: CDR1 MGHRA, CDR2 YSYEKL. CDR3 nucleotide sequence: TGCGCCAGCAGCCCAAGGGGTGCGGGGGGGCCTCACGAGCAGTACTTC. Translated, it gives CASSPRGAGGPHEQYF.

The CDR3 region is CASSLYSGPSTDTQYF. Here the CDR3 DNA reads TGTGCCAGCAGCCTATATAGCGGTCCTAGCACAGATACGCAGTATTTT. The chain links TRBV7-2 to TRBJ2-3; D is perhaps TRBD2 (6 bases). V lost 5 bases to trimming and J lost 0 bases, with 15 bases between them. This CDR3 has 16 amino acids. Germline assignment: CDR1 SGHTA and CDR2 FQGNSA.

The genes are TRBV5-1 and TRBJ2-7; TRBD1 aligns across 7 bases. J gave up 4 bases and V 4 bases, and 8 bases lay outside the gene matches. Germline V gene lookup returns CDR1 SGHRS and CDR2 YFSETQ. The CDR3 is made up of 14 amino acids. The CDR3 spells CASSLLTGEYEQYF. The CDR3, as DNA: TGCGCCAGCAGCCTACTAACAGGGGAGTACGAGCAGTACTTC.